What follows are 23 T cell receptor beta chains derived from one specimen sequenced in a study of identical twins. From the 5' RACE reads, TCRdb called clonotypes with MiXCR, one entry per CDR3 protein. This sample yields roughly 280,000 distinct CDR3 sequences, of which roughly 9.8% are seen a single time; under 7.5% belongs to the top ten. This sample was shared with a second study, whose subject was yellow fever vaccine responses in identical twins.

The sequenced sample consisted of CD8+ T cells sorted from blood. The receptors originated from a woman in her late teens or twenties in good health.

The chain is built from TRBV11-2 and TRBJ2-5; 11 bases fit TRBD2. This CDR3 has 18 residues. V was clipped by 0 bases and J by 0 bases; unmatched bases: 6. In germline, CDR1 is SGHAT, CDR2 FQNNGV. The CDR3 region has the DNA TGTGCCAGCAGCTTAGAGCTTCCGGGACTAGCGGACCAAGAGACCCAGTACTTC. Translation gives CASSLELPGLADQETQYF.

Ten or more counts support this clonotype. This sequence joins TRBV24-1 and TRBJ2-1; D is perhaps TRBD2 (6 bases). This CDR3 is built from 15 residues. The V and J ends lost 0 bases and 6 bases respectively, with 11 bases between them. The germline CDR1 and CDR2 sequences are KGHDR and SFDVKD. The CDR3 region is CATSDLGEEVNEQFF. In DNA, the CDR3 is TGTGCCACCAGTGATTTGGGGGAGGAGGTCAATGAGCAGTTCTTC.

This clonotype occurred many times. CDR3 in amino acids: CASSLNWGQNTEAFF. The CDR3 DNA reads as TGCGCCAGCAGCTTAAATTGGGGGCAGAACACTGAAGCTTTCTTT. The chain carries TRBV5-1 and TRBJ1-1; a possible D gene is TRBD1 (6 bases). This CDR3 region has 15 residues. The ends were cut back, 2 bases at V and 1 base at J, with 12 bases in the middle. Per the germline V gene, CDR1 is SGHRS and CDR2 is YFSETQ.

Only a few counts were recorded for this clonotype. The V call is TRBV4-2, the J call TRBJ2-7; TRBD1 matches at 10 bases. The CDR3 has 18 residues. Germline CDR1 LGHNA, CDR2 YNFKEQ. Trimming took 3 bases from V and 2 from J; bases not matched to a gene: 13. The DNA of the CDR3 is TGTGCCAGCAGCCAGGAGTCCAATACGGGACAGGGGACCTACGAGCAGTACTTC. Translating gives CASSQESNTGQGTYEQYF.

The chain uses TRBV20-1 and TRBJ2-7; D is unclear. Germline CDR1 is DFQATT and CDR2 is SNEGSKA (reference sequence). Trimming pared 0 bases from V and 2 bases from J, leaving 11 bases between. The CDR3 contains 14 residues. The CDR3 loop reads CSAREDLSPYEQYF. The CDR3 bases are TGCAGTGCTAGAGAGGATCTCAGCCCCTACGAGCAGTACTTC.

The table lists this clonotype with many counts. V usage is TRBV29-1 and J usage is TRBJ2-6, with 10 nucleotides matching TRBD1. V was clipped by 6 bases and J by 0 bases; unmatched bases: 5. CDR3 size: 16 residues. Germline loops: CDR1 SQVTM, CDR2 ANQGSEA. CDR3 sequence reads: CSVTDRGPSGANVLTF. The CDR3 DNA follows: TGCAGCGTAACTGACAGGGGGCCCTCTGGGGCCAACGTCCTGACTTTC.

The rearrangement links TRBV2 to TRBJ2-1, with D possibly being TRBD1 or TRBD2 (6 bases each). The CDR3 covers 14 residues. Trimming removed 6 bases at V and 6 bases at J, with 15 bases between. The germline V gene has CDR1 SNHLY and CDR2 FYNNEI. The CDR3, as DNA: TGTGCCAGCAGACTTCCGGGGGCTCGCAATGAGCAGTTCTTC. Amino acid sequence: CASRLPGARNEQFF.

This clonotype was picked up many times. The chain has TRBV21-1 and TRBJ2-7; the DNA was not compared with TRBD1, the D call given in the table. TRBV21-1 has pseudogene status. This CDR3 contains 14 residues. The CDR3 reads CASSKAWGPYEQYF. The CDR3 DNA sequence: TGTGCCAGCAGCAAAGCCTGGGGGCCCTACGAGCAGTACTTC.

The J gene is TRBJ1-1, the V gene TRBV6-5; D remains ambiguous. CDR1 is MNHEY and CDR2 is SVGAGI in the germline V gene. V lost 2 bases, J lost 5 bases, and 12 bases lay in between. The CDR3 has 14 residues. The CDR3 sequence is CASSYGSGGTEAFF. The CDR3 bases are TGTGCCAGCAGTTACGGATCAGGCGGGACTGAAGCTTTCTTT.

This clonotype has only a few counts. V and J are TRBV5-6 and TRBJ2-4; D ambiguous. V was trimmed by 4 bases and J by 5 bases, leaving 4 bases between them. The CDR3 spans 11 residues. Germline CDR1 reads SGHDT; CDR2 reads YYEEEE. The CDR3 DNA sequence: TGTGCCAGCAGCGACGAAAACATTCAGTACTTC. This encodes CASSDENIQYF.

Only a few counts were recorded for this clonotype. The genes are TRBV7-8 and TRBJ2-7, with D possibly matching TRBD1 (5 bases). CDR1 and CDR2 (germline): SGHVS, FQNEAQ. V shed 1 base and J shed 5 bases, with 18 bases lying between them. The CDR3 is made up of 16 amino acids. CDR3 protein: CASSLGFRTLTNEQYF. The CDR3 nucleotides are TGTGCCAGCAGCTTAGGTTTCCGGACATTGACCAACGAGCAGTACTTC.

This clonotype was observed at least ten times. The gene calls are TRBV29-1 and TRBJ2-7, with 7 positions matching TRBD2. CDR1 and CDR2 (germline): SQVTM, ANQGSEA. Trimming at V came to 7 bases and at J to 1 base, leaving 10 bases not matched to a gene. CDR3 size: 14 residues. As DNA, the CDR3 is TGCAGCGCCACCGGGACGGGGGGTTCCTACGAGCAGTACTTC. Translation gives CSATGTGGSYEQYF.

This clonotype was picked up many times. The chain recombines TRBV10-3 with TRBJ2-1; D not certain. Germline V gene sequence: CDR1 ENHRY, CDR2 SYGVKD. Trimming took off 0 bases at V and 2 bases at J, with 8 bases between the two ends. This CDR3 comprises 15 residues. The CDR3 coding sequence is TGTGCCATCAGTGAGTCGAGTAGAACCTACAATGAGCAGTTCTTC. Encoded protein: CAISESSRTYNEQFF.

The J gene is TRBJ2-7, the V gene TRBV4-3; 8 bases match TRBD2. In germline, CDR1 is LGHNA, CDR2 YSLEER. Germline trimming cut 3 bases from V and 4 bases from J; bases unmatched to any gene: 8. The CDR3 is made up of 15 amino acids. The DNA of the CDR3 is TGCGCCAGCAGCCAGCGAGCGACTAGCGAGTACGAGCAGTACTTC. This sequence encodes CASSQRATSEYEQYF.

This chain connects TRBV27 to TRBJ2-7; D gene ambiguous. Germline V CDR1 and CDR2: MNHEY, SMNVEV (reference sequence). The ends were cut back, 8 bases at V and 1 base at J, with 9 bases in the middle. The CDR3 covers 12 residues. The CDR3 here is CASGRVSYEQYF. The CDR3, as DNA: TGTGCCAGCGGACGGGTATCCTACGAGCAGTACTTC.

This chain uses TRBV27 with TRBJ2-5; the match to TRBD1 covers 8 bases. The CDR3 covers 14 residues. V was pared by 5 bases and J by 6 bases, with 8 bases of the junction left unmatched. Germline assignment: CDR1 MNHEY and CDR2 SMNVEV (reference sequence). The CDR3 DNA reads TGTGCCAGCAGTAGTTGGAGGGACAGGCAGACCCAGTACTTC. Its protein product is CASSSWRDRQTQYF.

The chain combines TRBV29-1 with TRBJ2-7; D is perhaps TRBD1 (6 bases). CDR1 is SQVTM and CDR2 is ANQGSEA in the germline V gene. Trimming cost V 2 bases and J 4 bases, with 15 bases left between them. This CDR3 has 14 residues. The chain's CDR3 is CSVEPEGELYEQYF. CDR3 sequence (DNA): TGCAGCGTTGAACCTGAGGGGGAGCTTTACGAGCAGTACTTC.

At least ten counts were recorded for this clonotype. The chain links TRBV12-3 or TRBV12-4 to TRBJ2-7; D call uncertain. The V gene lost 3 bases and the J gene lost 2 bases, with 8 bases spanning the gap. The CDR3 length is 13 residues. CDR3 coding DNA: TGTGCCAGCAGTTTGGTAGAAACCTACGAGCAGTACTTC. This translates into CASSLVETYEQYF.

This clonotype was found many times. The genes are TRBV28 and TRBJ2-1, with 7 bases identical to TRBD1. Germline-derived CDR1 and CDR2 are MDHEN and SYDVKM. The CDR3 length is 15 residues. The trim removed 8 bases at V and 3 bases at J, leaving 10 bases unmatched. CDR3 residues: CASVSGTEFYNEQFF. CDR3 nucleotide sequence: TGTGCCAGCGTTTCTGGGACAGAATTCTACAATGAGCAGTTCTTC.

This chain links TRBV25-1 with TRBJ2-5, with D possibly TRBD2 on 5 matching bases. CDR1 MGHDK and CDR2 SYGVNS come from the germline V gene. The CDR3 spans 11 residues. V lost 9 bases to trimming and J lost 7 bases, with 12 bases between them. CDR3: CASGGAATQYF. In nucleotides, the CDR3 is TGTGCCAGTGGAGGAGCGGCGACCCAGTACTTC.

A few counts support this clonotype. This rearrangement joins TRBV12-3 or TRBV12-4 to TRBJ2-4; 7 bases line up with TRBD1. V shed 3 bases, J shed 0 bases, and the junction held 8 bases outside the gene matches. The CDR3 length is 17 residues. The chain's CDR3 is CASSLSRQGLAKNIQYF. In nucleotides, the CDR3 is TGTGCCAGCAGTTTGTCGAGACAGGGTTTAGCCAAAAACATTCAGTACTTC.

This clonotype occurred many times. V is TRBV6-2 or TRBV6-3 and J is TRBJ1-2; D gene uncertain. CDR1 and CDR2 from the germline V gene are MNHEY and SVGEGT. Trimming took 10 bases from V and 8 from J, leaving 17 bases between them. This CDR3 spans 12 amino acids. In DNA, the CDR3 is TGTGCCAAAAAGGAGGGAACTTGGGGCTACACCTTC. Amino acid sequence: CAKKEGTWGYTF.

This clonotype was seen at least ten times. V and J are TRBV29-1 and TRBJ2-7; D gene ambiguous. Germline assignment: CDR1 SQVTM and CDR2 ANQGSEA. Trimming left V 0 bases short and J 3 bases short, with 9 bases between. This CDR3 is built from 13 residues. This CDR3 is CSVEDRSHYEQYF. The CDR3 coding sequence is TGCAGCGTTGAAGATAGGTCCCACTACGAGCAGTACTTC.